A selection of T cell receptor beta chains follows, all from one sample in a study of blood T cells in healthy people across ages. TCRdb recomputed calls from the 5' RACE reads with MiXCR, one row per CDR3 protein. This table has roughly 1,700,000 distinct CDR3 sequences, approximately 30% appearing once. Sequenced sample: blood. The source is a woman aged 25 to 45 in good health. CDR3s include the opening cysteine and the closing phenylalanine or tryptophan. A D gene is named only where the DNA matches it firmly.

v_gene,d_gene,CDR3aa
TRBV7-2,-,CASSLEGLFRDEQFF
TRBV12-3/TRBV12-4,TRBD1,CASSSLTGNAYEQYF
TRBV20-1,-,CSGYGGIGTDTQYF
TRBV9,-,CASSLSGVRETQYF
TRBV5-1,-,CASNFAANTGELFF
TRBV2,TRBD1,CASRGTGDYEQYF
TRBV20-1,TRBD2,CSARDSLAAYEQYF
TRBV12-3/TRBV12-4,TRBD2,CASSLSRAGPDAQYF
TRBV30,-,CASQTGWDEKLFF
TRBV12-3/TRBV12-4,-,CASSTLDSNIQYF
TRBV7-2,-,CASSLVGASYEQYF
TRBV20-1,-,CSAREGTKGKLFF
TRBV6-4,TRBD2,CASSDSISGRGNEQYF
TRBV10-2,-,CASSEWYQPQHF
TRBV7-2,TRBD2,CASSLVVAGAHEQFF
TRBV29-1,-,CSVVEGTQETQYF
TRBV7-9,-,CASSSGAGTGKNGYTF
TRBV12-3/TRBV12-4,-,CASSYATENNEQFF
TRBV20-1,-,CSAEDPYSYEQYF
TRBV6-4,TRBD1,CASSPPGTGEDNEQFF
TRBV20-1,-,CSARYGDEQFF
TRBV7-9,-,CASSHRDADTTGELFF
TRBV4-3,-,CASSQDLGGRNYGYTF
TRBV4-1,TRBD1,CASSQVGQSQPQHF
TRBV5-1,TRBD1,CASRNLLTGQGHEQYF
TRBV10-3,TRBD2,CAISVGTSGGNHNEQFF
TRBV10-2,-,CASSEEVTQYF
TRBV7-9,-,CASSVGQPNEKLFF
TRBV20-1,TRBD2,CSAATSGYPGDTQYF
TRBV12-3/TRBV12-4,-,CASSYGTPYGYTF
TRBV13,TRBD2,CASSYRTSSNEQFF
TRBV10-2,TRBD2,CAIASGVADTQYF
TRBV6-6,-,CASSFPRGRYDQPQHF
TRBV12-3/TRBV12-4,-,CTSSFEVGEQYF
TRBV12-3/TRBV12-4,TRBD2,CASSLGGGLWNEQFF
TRBV5-5,-,CASSAPPYNEQFF
TRBV7-2,TRBD2,CAIVGLSGYEQYF
TRBV10-3,-,CAISDETGLSGYTF